A single sample is the source of the 17 T cell receptor beta chains below, sequenced in a study of T-cell reconstitution after alpha-beta-depleted transplantation in children. Unique molecular identifiers were used in preparing the TCRbeta library. TCRdb recomputed calls from the PCR reads with MiXCR, one row per CDR3 protein. The table records around 94,000 distinct CDR3 sequences, 4.5% to 7.5% of them present only once. This specimen was PBMCs, mostly from graft donor cells, taken 60 days after TCRalphabeta/CD19-depleted stem cell transplant. The receptors shown here come from a female patient under 10 years old who had a stem cell transplant for Fanconi anemia, so the T cells may come from the graft donor.

This clonotype was counted only a few times. The chain recombines TRBV20-1 with TRBJ2-7, with D tentatively TRBD2 (6 bases). Germline CDR1 reads DFQATT; CDR2 reads SNEGSKA (reference sequence). This CDR3 has 14 residues. V lost 5 bases, J lost 2 bases, and 16 bases lay in between. Written as DNA, the CDR3 is TGCAGTGCTGACAAAGGGAGGTTCGCCTACGAGCAGTACTTC. Protein: CSADKGRFAYEQYF.

This clonotype has at least ten counts. This chain connects TRBV6-4 to TRBJ2-5; 11 bases line up with TRBD2. The J segment lost 2 bases and the V segment lost 3 bases, leaving 2 bases of the junction unmatched. CDR1 is MRHNA, CDR2 SNTAGT, per germline. The CDR3 consists of 15 residues. CDR3 in DNA: TGTGCCAGCAGTGAAATAGCGGGGGGGCAAGAGACCCAGTACTTC. It yields the protein CASSEIAGGQETQYF.

V gene TRBV28 combines with J gene TRBJ2-2, with 13 bases that match TRBD2. The CDR3 contains 21 residues. Germline V CDR1 and CDR2: MDHEN, SYDVKM. Germline trimming cut 5 bases from V and 5 bases from J; bases unmatched to any gene: 20. CDR3 sequence (DNA): TGTGCCAGCAGTCCATGGTGGACTAGCGGGAGTCCACAATTGGGGACCGGGGAGCTGTTTTTT. Translating gives CASSPWWTSGSPQLGTGELFF. The variable domain in full, completed from reference TRBV28 and TRBJ2-2, reads DVKVTQSSRYLVKRTGEKVFLECVQDMDHENMFWYRQDPGLGLRLIYFSYDVKMKEKGDIPEGYSVSREKKERFSLILESASTNQTSMYLCASSPWWTSGSPQLGTGELFFGEGSRLTVL.

Ten or more counts support this clonotype. The chain joins TRBV20-1 to TRBJ2-1; 12 bases agree with TRBD2. The CDR3 length is 15 residues. Per the germline V gene, CDR1 is DFQATT and CDR2 is SNEGSKA (reference sequence). V gave up 5 bases and J gave up 0 bases; unmatched junction bases: 2. CDR3 in amino acids: CSARTSGNSYNEQFF. CDR3 nucleotide sequence: TGCAGTGCTCGGACTAGCGGGAACTCCTACAATGAGCAGTTCTTC.

The chain uses TRBV3-1 and TRBJ2-5; TRBD1 agrees at 8 bases. This CDR3 comprises 18 residues. CDR1 and CDR2 from the germline V gene are LGHDT and YNNKEL (reference sequence). V gave up 10 bases and J gave up 3 bases; unmatched junction bases: 22. DNA of the CDR3: TGTGCCACCTGCCCTAAGCTTCGGCCAGGGGGCATTAAAGAGACCCAGTACTTC. This sequence encodes CATCPKLRPGGIKETQYF.

This clonotype has a count of ten or more. J is TRBJ2-1 and V is TRBV6-4; 8 nucleotides agree with TRBD2. The CDR3 extends over 17 amino acids. Germline CDR1 is MRHNA and CDR2 is SNTAGT. The V segment lost 4 bases and the J segment 3 bases; nucleotides outside the gene matches: 11. The CDR3 DNA sequence: TGTGCCAGCAGTGCTACCTTCCTAGCGGGTCACTACAATGAGCAGTTCTTC. Its translation is CASSATFLAGHYNEQFF.

Ten or more counts support this clonotype. The chain recombines TRBV5-4 with TRBJ2-2; 9 bases line up with TRBD2. Germline V lookup: CDR1 SGHNT, CDR2 YYREEE (reference sequence). The CDR3 is made up of 14 amino acids. The V segment lost 5 bases and the J segment 7 bases; nucleotides outside the gene matches: 6. The CDR3 protein is CASRRTSAGGELFF. CDR3 sequence (DNA): TGTGCCAGCAGGCGGACTAGCGCCGGCGGGGAGCTGTTTTTT.

This clonotype was counted many times. V usage is TRBV12-3 or TRBV12-4 and J usage is TRBJ1-3, with unresolved D. V was shortened by 6 bases and J by 0 bases, with 9 bases between the two germline ends. The CDR3 spans 14 residues. DNA for the CDR3: TGTGCCAGCAGCCCGACCGACTCTGGAAACACCATATATTTT. As protein: CASSPTDSGNTIYF.

The rearrangement uses TRBV20-1 and TRBJ1-6; the D gene is possibly TRBD1 (6 bases). From germline, CDR1 is DFQATT and CDR2 SNEGSKA (reference sequence). The CDR3 spans 16 residues. Trimming shortened V by 3 bases and J by 7 bases, and 19 bases separated the two germline ends. The CDR3 nucleotides read TGCAGTGCTAGTTTTGGATCAGGGGCCGACAATTCACCCCTCCACTTT. Translating gives CSASFGSGADNSPLHF.

Many counts were recorded for this clonotype. V is TRBV20-1 and J is TRBJ2-3; a possible D gene is TRBD1 (5 bases). The CDR3 runs 11 residues. Germline loops: CDR1 DFQATT, CDR2 SNEGSKA (reference sequence). The CDR3 spells CCHGATDTQYF. The CDR3 DNA follows: TGCTGTCATGGGGCCACAGATACGCAGTATTTT.

This clonotype appeared many times. This chain joins TRBV12-3 or TRBV12-4 and TRBJ2-1; D is ambiguous. The germline V and J ends were trimmed by 3 bases and 5 bases, with 11 bases remaining between them. This CDR3 is built from 14 residues. The CDR3: CASSFPGPHNEQFF. The DNA of the CDR3 is TGTGCCAGCAGTTTCCCCGGGCCCCACAATGAGCAGTTCTTC.

This clonotype appeared many times. The chain has TRBV20-1 and TRBJ2-7; D not certain. With 0 bases removed from V and 3 bases from J, the gap between germline ends came to 27 bases. CDR1 is DFQATT and CDR2 is SNEGSKA in the germline V gene (reference sequence). The CDR3 loop spans 19 amino acids. The CDR3: CSARDSKMGSGSTHYEQYF. For the CDR3, the DNA is TGCAGTGCTAGAGACTCGAAAATGGGGTCTGGTAGCACACACTACGAGCAGTACTTC.

This clonotype was observed a few times. The chain employs TRBV2 and TRBJ2-6, with D unresolved. Germline V gene lookup returns CDR1 SNHLY and CDR2 FYNNEI. V was cut by 7 bases and J by 0 bases, with 7 bases left in between. The CDR3 consists of 14 residues. This CDR3 reads CASNTASGANVLTF. The CDR3 bases are TGTGCCAGCAATACAGCCTCTGGGGCCAACGTCCTGACTTTC. The variable domain in full, with the rest retrieved from reference TRBV2 and TRBJ2-6, is EPEVTQTPSHQVTQMGQEVILRCVPISNHLYFYWYRQILGQKVEFLVSFYNNEISEKSEIFDDQFSVERPDGSNFTLKIRSTKLEDSAMYFCASNTASGANVLTFGAGSRLTVL.

This clonotype was observed at least ten times. This chain uses TRBV15 with TRBJ1-1; a weak D match, TRBD1 (5 bases). The V gene lost 0 bases and the J gene lost 3 bases, with 17 bases spanning the gap. CDR1 and CDR2 (germline): LNHNV, YYDKDF (reference sequence). This CDR3 region has 17 residues. CDR3 loop: CATSRDRGRVFDTEAFF. The CDR3 DNA sequence: TGTGCCACCAGCAGAGATCGGGGCAGGGTGTTCGACACTGAAGCTTTCTTT.

There are many counts of this clonotype. J is TRBJ2-5 and V is TRBV29-1; perhaps TRBD1 as D (6 bases). Between the trimmed V and J ends, which lost 3 bases and 5 bases, there was a span of 13 bases. This CDR3 has 13 residues. Germline V gene data show CDR1 as SQVTM and CDR2 as ANQGSEA. CDR3 sequence (DNA): TGCAGCGTTGACTGGGGGCCCCTCGAGACCCAGTACTTC. This encodes CSVDWGPLETQYF.

This clonotype was seen many times. The J gene is TRBJ2-2, the V gene TRBV12-3 or TRBV12-4; D unclear. This CDR3 is built from 13 residues. V was cut by 3 bases and J by 5 bases, with 7 bases left in between. CDR3 sequence (DNA): TGTGCCAGCAGTTTCAAGCGTACCGGGGAGCTGTTTTTT. Amino acid sequence: CASSFKRTGELFF.

The chain links TRBV29-1 to TRBJ2-1; no clear D. Looked up from germline, CDR1 is SQVTM and CDR2 is ANQGSEA. The germline V and J ends were trimmed by 3 bases and 4 bases, with 7 bases remaining between them. The CDR3 consists of 12 residues. The CDR3 DNA reads TGCAGCGTTGATCGACAATACAATGAGCAGTTCTTC. Amino acid sequence: CSVDRQYNEQFF.